This paragraph reports one TCR beta chain. The data were obtained in a study of PD-1 blockade in classical Hodgkin lymphoma. Time point indicated: cycle 4 day 1 (C4D1), after six to seven weeks of nivolumab. Every patient relapsed after autologous stem cell transplantation, and brentuximab vedotin exposure varied. Sequencing was performed with immunoSEQ multiplex PCR; in TCRdb, only in-frame clones are kept and a portion is missing. The data show roughly 100,000 clones, with around 78% seen just once and about a tenth held by the top ten. The clonotype originates from a human donor with classical Hodgkin lymphoma. The input for sequencing was peripheral blood mononuclear cells (PBMCs), taken before the fourth cycle of nivolumab.

The CDR3 loop is CASSQGVGSGANVLTF. CDR3 coding DNA: TGCGCCAGCAGCCAAGGGGTAGGGTCTGGGGCCAACGTCCTGACTTTC. The rearrangement uses TRBV4-3 and TRBJ2-6; the D is unclear. Germline assignment: CDR1 LGHNA and CDR2 YSLEER. This CDR3 is 16 amino acids long. Between the trimmed V and J ends, which lost 1 base and 1 base, there was a span of 8 bases.